These T cell receptor beta chains were read from a single sample in a study of spatial heterogeneity in lung cancer. TCRdb called the 5' RACE reads again in MiXCR, with one record for every CDR3 protein. This sample has 1,800 or so distinct CDR3 sequences, with around 23% found just once. Specimen: normal lung tissue next to the tumor, collected at surgery. The receptors shown here come from a male donor with early-stage non-small cell lung cancer. CDR3s include the opening cysteine and the closing phenylalanine or tryptophan. The D gene is left open where the match is weak. The size entry is marked missing in some rows and otherwise reads once, few, many or a size class.

TRBV7-2	TRBJ2-2	10	-	-	CASGLRELFF	TGTGCCAGCGGTCTAAGGGAGCTGTTTTTT
TRBV9	TRBJ2-5	15	medium-sized	-	CASSVDSGRGETQYF	TGTGCCAGCAGCGTAGACTCAGGTAGAGGGGAGACCCAGTACTTC
TRBV6-5	TRBJ1-1	11	-	-	CASKLNTEAFF	TGTGCCAGCAAGCTGAACACTGAAGCTTTCTTT
TRBV27	TRBJ2-2	13	medium-sized	-	CARSRGGTGELFF	TGTGCCAGGAGCAGGGGAGGGACCGGGGAGCTGTTTTTT
TRBV29-1	TRBJ2-2	13	-	-	CSVGTTSTGELFF	TGCAGCGTTGGTACTACAAGCACCGGGGAGCTGTTTTTT
TRBV30	TRBJ2-1	12	few	TRBD2	CAWSLGAGGPFF	TGTGCCTGGAGTTTGGGAGCGGGAGGTCCGTTCTTC
TRBV20-1	TRBJ2-4	14	medium-sized	-	CSVGSGVAKNIQYF	TGCAGTGTAGGCTCAGGGGTAGCCAAAAACATTCAGTACTTC
TRBV5-1	TRBJ2-6	15	-	-	CASSPLGAGANVLTF	TGTGCCAGCAGCCCCCTGGGAGCTGGGGCCAACGTCCTGACTTTC
TRBV7-8	TRBJ2-3	14	large	-	CASSLGDLTDTQYF	TGTGCCAGCAGCTTAGGGGACTTAACAGATACGCAGTATTTT
TRBV5-1	TRBJ2-5	14	medium-sized	TRBD1	CASTAGTGVETQYF	TGCGCCAGCACCGCCGGGACAGGGGTAGAGACCCAGTACTTC
TRBV28	TRBJ2-5	14	medium-sized	-	CASSLGGSKGTQYF	TGTGCCAGCAGCCTGGGGGGCTCTAAAGGGACCCAGTACTTC
TRBV6-5	TRBJ2-3	17	large	TRBD1	CASSPPQGQGARDTQYF	TGTGCCAGCAGCCCTCCCCAAGGACAGGGGGCGCGAGATACGCAGTATTTT
TRBV7-2	TRBJ1-2	15	medium-sized	-	CASSLRQGSGYGYTF	TGTGCCAGCAGCTTACGGCAGGGATCTGGCTATGGCTACACCTTC
TRBV3-1	TRBJ1-2	14	medium-sized	TRBD1	CASSHLTGGFGYTF	TGTGCCAGCAGCCACTTGACAGGGGGCTTTGGCTACACCTTC
TRBV9	TRBJ2-3	13	-	-	CASSIRGADTQYF	TGTGCCAGCAGCATTCGGGGCGCAGATACGCAGTATTTT
TRBV29-1	TRBJ2-7	12	medium-sized	-	CSARQDSYEQYF	TGCAGCGCCCGACAGGACTCCTACGAGCAGTACTTC
TRBV6-2/TRBV6-3	TRBJ1-3	11	large	-	CASSHGNTIYF	TGTGCCAGCAGTCATGGAAACACCATATATTTT